The 21 T cell receptor beta chains below come from one sample, sequenced in a study of T-cell reconstitution after alpha-beta-depleted transplantation in children. Researchers prepared the TCRbeta library using unique molecular identifiers, the study reports. Via MiXCR, TCRdb re-called the PCR reads, giving one row per CDR3 protein. Of roughly 300,000 distinct CDR3 sequences listed, 11% are singletons. The material was peripheral blood, obtained 180 days after TCRalphabeta/CD19-depleted stem cell transplant. The receptors shown here come from a male patient under 10 years old who had a stem cell transplant for chronic granulomatous disease, so the T cells may come from the graft donor.

This clonotype has at least ten counts. V is TRBV28 and J is TRBJ2-7, with TRBD2 as a possible D gene (7 bases). In germline, CDR1 is MDHEN, CDR2 SYDVKM. V was pared by 3 bases and J by 3 bases, with 21 bases between. The CDR3 length is 17 residues. The CDR3 region is CASSFPGGPGLNYEQYF. CDR3 DNA: TGTGCCAGCAGTTTTCCGGGGGGCCCCGGTTTAAACTACGAGCAGTACTTC.

This clonotype has at least ten counts. The chain links TRBV5-1 to TRBJ2-2; D gene ambiguous. Germline V gives CDR1 SGHRS, CDR2 YFSETQ. CDR3 length: 17 residues. The germline V and J ends were trimmed by 4 bases and 3 bases, with 19 bases remaining between them. CDR3 sequence reads: CASSAWVGTVDTGELFF. CDR3 bases: TGCGCCAGCAGCGCCTGGGTCGGAACGGTGGACACCGGGGAGCTGTTTTTT.

This clonotype was recorded many times. The chain is built from TRBV24-1 and TRBJ2-2, with a possible D match to TRBD1 (5 bases). Germline values: CDR1 KGHDR, CDR2 SFDVKD. V dropped 0 bases and J dropped 4 bases, with 11 bases sitting between them. There are 16 residues in the CDR3. The CDR3 loop reads CATSDLEQGATGELFF. For the CDR3, the DNA is TGTGCCACCAGTGATTTGGAGCAGGGTGCCACCGGGGAGCTGTTTTTT.

This clonotype was seen repeatedly, ten times or more. The chain has TRBV6-5 and TRBJ2-2; tentatively, D is TRBD2 (5 bases). V lost 3 bases, J lost 3 bases, and 20 bases lay in between. Germline V lookup: CDR1 MNHEY, CDR2 SVGAGI. The CDR3 length is 18 residues. The CDR3 loop is CASSYGGLRLAHTGELFF. In nucleotides, the CDR3 is TGTGCCAGCAGTTATGGTGGATTACGGCTAGCCCACACCGGGGAGCTGTTTTTT.

This clonotype was found many times. This sequence joins TRBV4-1 and TRBJ2-1; D possibly corresponds to TRBD2 (6 bases). The germline V gene has CDR1 MGHRA and CDR2 YSYEKL. The CDR3 has 12 amino acids. Trimming stripped 0 bases from V and 13 bases from J, with 10 bases between. The CDR3 sequence is CASSQDRAGQFF. For the CDR3, the DNA is TGCGCCAGCAGCCAAGATCGGGCGGGACAGTTCTTC.

This clonotype was counted many times. The V gene is TRBV20-1, the J gene TRBJ2-7; possible D gene TRBD1, 5 bases. The CDR3 is 12 amino acids. V was trimmed by 1 base and J by 5 bases, leaving 9 bases between them. From germline, CDR1 is DFQATT and CDR2 SNEGSKA (reference sequence). CDR3 sequence reads: CSARGTSNEQYF. CDR3 nucleotides: TGCAGTGCTAGAGGGACATCTAACGAGCAGTACTTC.

The sample holds many counts of this clonotype. The rearrangement links TRBV29-1 to TRBJ2-7; D perhaps matches TRBD1 (5 bases). With 4 bases removed from V and 5 bases from J, the gap between germline ends came to 12 bases. Germline assignment: CDR1 SQVTM and CDR2 ANQGSEA. This CDR3 has 12 residues. The CDR3 sequence is CSVVRRGHEQYF. The CDR3 DNA sequence: TGCAGCGTTGTGAGAAGGGGCCACGAGCAGTACTTC.

In this sample, this clonotype turned up many times. This chain connects TRBV7-2 to TRBJ1-2; 8 bases map to TRBD1. The CDR3 spans 14 residues. CDR1 SGHTA and CDR2 FQGNSA come from the germline V gene. V shed 1 base and J 4 bases; nucleotides not matched to a gene: 2. DNA for the CDR3: TGTGCCAGCAGCTTAGGGGGACAGGCCTATGGCTACACCTTC. This encodes CASSLGGQAYGYTF.

Ten or more counts support this clonotype. This rearrangement joins TRBV7-8 to TRBJ2-5; D call uncertain. V shed 6 bases and J shed 5 bases, with 19 bases lying between them. CDR1 is SGHVS and CDR2 is FQNEAQ in the germline V gene. The CDR3 loop spans 15 amino acids. The chain's CDR3 is CASRINWVGWETQYF. In DNA form, the CDR3 reads TGTGCCAGCAGGATAAATTGGGTGGGGTGGGAGACCCAGTACTTC.

The sample holds many counts of this clonotype. The chain couples TRBV7-9 to TRBJ2-3; 8 positions agree with TRBD2. Germline V gives CDR1 SEHNR, CDR2 FQNEAQ (reference sequence). The CDR3 spans 15 residues. The trim removed 6 bases at V and 10 bases at J, leaving 15 bases unmatched. DNA for the CDR3: TGTGCCAGCAGTAAAAATCGGGGGGGCCCCCAATCGCAGTATTTT. Translated, it gives CASSKNRGGPQSQYF.

In its sample, this clonotype was seen many times. This CDR3 is CASSLGPGTSGSRGNSYEQYF. The CDR3 region has the DNA TGTGCCAGCAGCTTAGGACCCGGGACTAGCGGGAGTAGAGGGAACTCCTACGAGCAGTACTTC. The chain joins TRBV7-6 to TRBJ2-7; TRBD2 matches 14 bases. The CDR3 totals 21 residues. The junction had 14 bases not matched to a gene; V was cut back by 1 base and J by 0 bases. The germline V gene has CDR1 SGHVS and CDR2 FNYEAQ.

This clonotype was seen repeatedly, ten times or more. The chain combines TRBV5-1 with TRBJ2-5, with D tentatively TRBD1 or TRBD2 (5 bases each). Germline CDR1 SGHRS, CDR2 YFSETQ. The CDR3 is 15 amino acids. Trimming took 3 bases from V and 4 from J, leaving 16 bases between them. CDR3 in amino acids: CASSSIGTTAETQYF. The CDR3 DNA is TGCGCCAGCAGCTCAATCGGGACCACGGCAGAGACCCAGTACTTC.

The table lists this clonotype with many counts. The genes are TRBV7-6 and TRBJ2-7, with 8 positions matching TRBD2. Per the germline V gene, CDR1 is SGHVS and CDR2 is FNYEAQ. J was trimmed by 2 bases and V by 3 bases; bases with no gene match: 9. The CDR3 covers 16 residues. The CDR3 is CASSFLLSGGPYEQYF. CDR3 nucleotide sequence: TGTGCCAGCAGCTTCTTGCTCTCGGGAGGGCCCTACGAGCAGTACTTC.

This clonotype was counted many times. V gene TRBV7-2 combines with J gene TRBJ2-7; a weak D match, TRBD2 (6 bases). Germline CDR1 and CDR2: SGHTA and FQGNSA. This CDR3 has 12 residues. Trimming removed 4 bases at V and 2 bases at J, with 6 bases between. CDR3 DNA sequence: TGTGCCAGCAGCTGGGGGGCCTACGAGCAGTACTTC. Translation gives CASSWGAYEQYF.

Many counts were recorded for this clonotype. The chain couples TRBV12-3 or TRBV12-4 to TRBJ1-5; tentative D call: TRBD1 (6 bases). Trimming shortened V by 6 bases and J by 4 bases, and 16 bases separated the two germline ends. The CDR3 runs to 15 residues. The CDR3 region has the DNA TGTGCCAGCAGAGCAGCGGGACAAAAAAATCAGCCCCAGCATTTT. Its translation: CASRAAGQKNQPQHF.

This clonotype was detected many times. CDR3 sequence: CSVDPGTDTQYF. DNA for the CDR3: TGCAGCGTTGATCCAGGGACAGATACGCAGTATTTT. V and J are TRBV29-1 and TRBJ2-3, with a possible D match to TRBD1 (5 bases). The germline CDR1 and CDR2 sequences are SQVTM and ANQGSEA. V lost 3 bases and J lost 3, with 7 bases in between. There are 12 residues in the CDR3.

This clonotype was counted at least ten times. This sequence joins TRBV18 and TRBJ2-7, with D uncertain. This CDR3 is built from 11 residues. Germline assignment: CDR1 KGHSH and CDR2 LQKENI. Trimming left V 2 bases short and J 7 bases short, with 6 bases between. For the CDR3, the DNA is TGTGCCAGCTCACCAAAGACAGAGCAGTACTTC. This sequence encodes CASSPKTEQYF.

This clonotype was picked up many times. This sequence joins TRBV27 and TRBJ2-3; TRBD2 matches 11 bases. V lost 4 bases and J lost 5; bases outside the gene matches: 11. This CDR3 spans 17 amino acids. Germline V CDR1 and CDR2: MNHEY, SMNVEV (reference sequence). The CDR3 here is CASSSRGSGRAKDTQYF. CDR3 nucleotide sequence: TGTGCCAGCAGTTCCCGGGGTAGCGGGAGGGCCAAAGATACGCAGTATTTT.

This clonotype was counted ten times or more. The J gene is TRBJ2-2, the V gene TRBV12-3 or TRBV12-4; no firm D call. The CDR3 covers 15 residues. V dropped 5 bases and J dropped 0 bases, with 10 bases sitting between them. CDR3: CASSAAGANTGELFF. The CDR3 DNA follows: TGTGCCAGCAGTGCCGCAGGAGCGAACACCGGGGAGCTGTTTTTT.

The chain is built from TRBV28 and TRBJ2-1; no reliable D call. The CDR3 extends over 12 amino acids. V gave up 8 bases and J gave up 1 base, with 6 bases separating them. Per the germline V gene, CDR1 is MDHEN and CDR2 is SYDVKM. The CDR3 reads CASQTSYNEQFF. The CDR3 coding sequence is TGTGCCAGCCAGACTTCCTACAATGAGCAGTTCTTC.

With regard to this clonotype: This may arise from a read error, as a much more abundant clone is one base away. The chain recombines TRBV5-1 with TRBJ2-1; TRBD1 might be the D (6 bases). Trimming cost V 9 bases and J 5 bases, with 18 bases left between them. This CDR3 region has 14 residues. Germline assignment: CDR1 SGHRS and CDR2 YFSETQ. The CDR3 coding sequence is TGCGCCAACAGTTCGACAGGTTCCGACAATGAGCAGTTCTTC. Its translation is CANSSTGSDNEQFF. Drawing the rest from reference TRBV5-1 and TRBJ2-1, the complete variable domain is KAGVTQTPRYLIKTRGQQVTLSCSPISGHRSVSWYQQTPGQGLQFLFEYFSETQRNKGNFPGRFSGRQFSNSRSEMNVSTLELGDSALYLCANSSTGSDNEQFFGPGTRLTVL.